The rows below give T cell receptor beta chains drawn from one sample of a study of blood T cell repertoires in COVID-19. The repertoire was sequenced with immunoSEQ multiplex PCR; TCRdb's copy has only in-frame clones and lacks some. The profile shows 250,000 to 400,000 clones, about 87% of them singletons. Sequencing was carried out using PBMCs or T cells enriched from blood (not recorded which). The receptors originated from a woman in her twenties or thirties who had recovered from COVID-19. CDR3s include the opening cysteine and the closing phenylalanine or tryptophan. Each record gives: J gene, D gene, V gene, clone size, CDR3 DNA, CDR3 protein. The D gene is left open where the match is weak. Clone size is given for some rows only: seen once, a few or many times, or a class if the clone is expanded.

J: TRBJ2-7
D: TRBD1
V: TRBV27
size: .
DNA: TGTGCCAGCGGCGACCGGGACAGATACTCCTACGAGCAGTACTTC
CDR3: CASGDRDRYSYEQYF

J: TRBJ1-3
D: .
V: TRBV28
size: .
DNA: TGTGCCAGCACCCCGCGGTGGGGGCTTTCTGGAAACACCATATATTTT
CDR3: CASTPRWGLSGNTIYF

J: TRBJ2-7
D: .
V: TRBV3-1/TRBV3-2
size: .
DNA: TGTGCCAGCAGCCAAGGATCAGGCAGGGCGTACGAGCAGTACTTC
CDR3: CASSQGSGRAYEQYF

J: TRBJ1-1
D: TRBD1
V: TRBV7-2
size: .
DNA: TGTGCCAGCAGCTTAGCCCCGACAGGGGGGGACACTGAAGCTTTCTTT
CDR3: CASSLAPTGGDTEAFF

J: TRBJ2-1
D: .
V: TRBV24-1
size: .
DNA: TGTGCCACCAGTGATGGAGGGAATGAGCAGTTCTTC
CDR3: CATSDGGNEQFF

J: TRBJ2-7
D: TRBD2
V: TRBV11-3
size: once
DNA: TGTGCCAGCAAGTGGACTAGTTCCTACGAGCAGTACTTC
CDR3: CASKWTSSYEQYF

J: TRBJ1-6
D: .
V: TRBV2
size: .
DNA: TGTGCCAGCAGTGCCCGACAGGTTTATAATTCACCCCTCCACTTT
CDR3: CASSARQVYNSPLHF

J: TRBJ1-2
D: .
V: TRBV5-4
size: few
DNA: TGTGCCAGCAGCTTGGGCGGAAACTATGGCTACACCTTC
CDR3: CASSLGGNYGYTF

J: TRBJ1-1
D: .
V: TRBV19
size: .
DNA: TGTGCCAGTAACAAAGGCGCAGGGAACACTGAAGCTTTCTTT
CDR3: CASNKGAGNTEAFF

J: TRBJ2-7
D: TRBD2
V: TRBV28
size: few
DNA: TGTGCCAGCAGTTTGCCACTACTGGGCGAGACTAGCGGGTTTTACGAGCAGTACTTC
CDR3: CASSLPLLGETSGFYEQYF

J: TRBJ1-6
D: .
V: TRBV9
size: .
DNA: TGTGCCAGCAGTCCTACGGACAGTAATTATTCACCCCTCCACTTT
CDR3: CASSPTDSNYSPLHF

J: TRBJ1-1
D: .
V: TRBV3-1/TRBV3-2
size: .
DNA: TGTGCCAGCAGCCGTCGGGAGGGCACTGAAGCTTTCTTT
CDR3: CASSRREGTEAFF

J: TRBJ1-1
D: .
V: TRBV6-5
size: .
DNA: TGTGCCAGCAGGACTGGGAGGGAGAACACTGAAGCTTTCTTT
CDR3: CASRTGRENTEAFF

J: TRBJ1-1
D: .
V: TRBV19
size: .
DNA: TGTGCCAGTAGTCCTTGGGCAGGCCGGGGCACTGAAGCTTTCTTT
CDR3: CASSPWAGRGTEAFF

J: TRBJ2-5
D: TRBD2
V: TRBV29-1
size: .
DNA: TGCAGCGTTGGGCTAGCGGGGGAGTACCAAGAGACCCAGTACTTC
CDR3: CSVGLAGEYQETQYF

J: TRBJ2-1
D: .
V: TRBV23-1
size: few
DNA: TGCGCCAGCAGTCAATCCATCAGGCCGATGTACAATGAGCAGTTCTTC
CDR3: CASSQSIRPMYNEQFF

J: TRBJ1-2
D: .
V: TRBV6-5
size: .
DNA: TGTGCCAGCAGTTACTCGGTGGGGGCGAACCACTATGGCTACACCTTC
CDR3: CASSYSVGANHYGYTF

J: TRBJ2-7
D: .
V: TRBV2
size: .
DNA: TGTGCCAGCAACGACCCGGGGAGCTCCTACGAGCAGTACTTC
CDR3: CASNDPGSSYEQYF

J: TRBJ1-5
D: .
V: TRBV24-1
size: .
DNA: TGTGCCACCAGTGACTCGGATCAGCCCCAGCATTTT
CDR3: CATSDSDQPQHF

J: TRBJ2-7
D: TRBD1
V: TRBV9
size: .
DNA: TGTGCCAGCAGCGTAGCCGGGACAGACTCCTACGAGCAGTACTTC
CDR3: CASSVAGTDSYEQYF

J: TRBJ1-6
D: .
V: TRBV9
size: .
DNA: TGTGCCAGCAGCGTTAATGAGTCACCCCTCCACTTT
CDR3: CASSVNESPLHF

J: TRBJ2-7
D: TRBD1
V: TRBV28
size: .
DNA: TGTGCCAGCAGTTTTACAGGGGGTGTTTACGAGCAGTACTTC
CDR3: CASSFTGGVYEQYF

J: TRBJ2-1
D: .
V: TRBV2
size: many
DNA: TGTGCCAGCAGTGAACAGGGGTACTTATACAATGAGCAGTTCTTC
CDR3: CASSEQGYLYNEQFF

J: TRBJ1-5
D: TRBD1
V: TRBV12-3/TRBV12-4
size: .
DNA: TGTGCCAGCACCTACAGGGGAAAGCAGCCCCAGCATTTT
CDR3: CASTYRGKQPQHF

J: TRBJ2-5
D: .
V: TRBV5-1
size: .
DNA: TGCGCCAGCAGCTCAGACAGAAAAGAGACCCAGTACTTC
CDR3: CASSSDRKETQYF

J: TRBJ1-2
D: TRBD1
V: TRBV27
size: .
DNA: TGTGCCACCTCCACGGACAGGCGCCTCTATGGCTACACCTTC
CDR3: CATSTDRRLYGYTF

J: TRBJ2-1
D: TRBD1
V: TRBV2
size: .
DNA: TGTGCCAGCAGCCCAACAGGGGTTAGCTACAATGAGCAGTTCTTC
CDR3: CASSPTGVSYNEQFF

J: TRBJ2-2
D: .
V: TRBV7-9
size: .
DNA: TGTGCCAGCAGCCCTGGGGGCAGCGCAAAGAGCACCGGGGAGCTGTTTTTT
CDR3: CASSPGGSAKSTGELFF

J: TRBJ1-2
D: TRBD1
V: TRBV4-3
size: .
DNA: TGCGCCAGCAGCCAGGACAGGGGAAACTATGGCTACACCTTC
CDR3: CASSQDRGNYGYTF

J: TRBJ1-1
D: TRBD1
V: TRBV5-1
size: .
DNA: TGCGCCAGCAGCTTGGGGGACAGGGAAATGAACACTGAAGCTTTCTTT
CDR3: CASSLGDREMNTEAFF

J: TRBJ1-6
D: .
V: TRBV24-1
size: .
DNA: TGTGCCACCAGCCGGGACACGAATTCACCCCTCCACTTT
CDR3: CATSRDTNSPLHF

J: TRBJ2-6
D: TRBD1
V: TRBV29-1
size: .
DNA: TGCAGCGTTGAAGAGGGGCAGGGGGAACACTCTGGGGCCAACGTCCTGACTTTC
CDR3: CSVEEGQGEHSGANVLTF

J: TRBJ1-5
D: TRBD1
V: TRBV3-1/TRBV3-2
size: .
DNA: TGTGCCAGCAGCCAAGACAGGGGGCCTCTCAGCAATCAGCCCCAGCATTTT
CDR3: CASSQDRGPLSNQPQHF

J: TRBJ1-1
D: .
V: TRBV6-6
size: few
DNA: TGTGCCAGCAGTTACAACCAGTTCACTGAAGCTTTCTTT
CDR3: CASSYNQFTEAFF

J: TRBJ1-4
D: .
V: TRBV19
size: .
DNA: TGTGCCAGTAGCTCGACAGCCCCCAGTCTATCCATCCGCGAAGAACTGTTTTTT
CDR3: CASSSTAPSLSIREELFF

J: TRBJ1-2
D: TRBD1
V: TRBV12-5
size: .
DNA: TGTGCTAGTGGTTTCTCGACAGGGAACTATGGCTACACCTTC
CDR3: CASGFSTGNYGYTF

J: TRBJ2-7
D: TRBD2
V: TRBV7-8
size: once
DNA: TGTGCCAGCAGCCCTAGGGGAGCGGGGGGCCTTTACGAGCAGTACTTC
CDR3: CASSPRGAGGLYEQYF

J: TRBJ1-1
D: .
V: TRBV20-1
size: .
DNA: TGCAGTGCTAGTCCGTCCTCCGGGGGTTTCTCCATCATGAACACTGAAGCTTTCTTT
CDR3: CSASPSSGGFSIMNTEAFF

J: TRBJ2-2
D: TRBD1
V: TRBV29-1
size: .
DNA: TGCAGCGTTGCTGGACAGGGAAGGTTGGCCGGGGAGCTGTTTTTT
CDR3: CSVAGQGRLAGELFF

J: TRBJ2-7
D: .
V: TRBV11-2
size: .
DNA: TGTGCCAGCAGCTGGGCGGGCAGCGCCTACGAGCAGTACTTC
CDR3: CASSWAGSAYEQYF

J: TRBJ2-7
D: .
V: TRBV7-9
size: .
DNA: TGTGCCAGCAGTTACGATTTGGGGGGCTACGAGCAGTACTTC
CDR3: CASSYDLGGYEQYF

J: TRBJ2-7
D: TRBD1
V: TRBV25-1
size: .
DNA: TGTGCCAGCAGTGGTTACAGGGGGCGCCGAGCCGAGCAGTACTTC
CDR3: CASSGYRGRRAEQYF

J: TRBJ2-2
D: .
V: TRBV4-2
size: .
DNA: TGTGCCAGCAGCCAAGAAGAAGGGAGCGGGGAGCTGTTTTTT
CDR3: CASSQEEGSGELFF

J: TRBJ1-2
D: .
V: TRBV4-3
size: .
DNA: TGCGCCAGCAGCCAAGATATCAGCGGGTGGAGGCGCGGCTACACCTTC
CDR3: CASSQDISGWRRGYTF

J: TRBJ1-1
D: .
V: TRBV7-2
size: .
DNA: TGTGCCAGCAGCTTAGCAGTCCGCGGCAGACTCACTGAAGCTTTCTTT
CDR3: CASSLAVRGRLTEAFF

J: TRBJ1-2
D: .
V: TRBV24-1
size: .
DNA: TGTGCCACCAGTGATTCGACACTCTCTTTTGGCTACACCTTC
CDR3: CATSDSTLSFGYTF

J: TRBJ2-7
D: .
V: TRBV19
size: .
DNA: TGTGCCAGTAGTCCCCCCCAGGGTTTGGGCTACGAGCAGTACTTC
CDR3: CASSPPQGLGYEQYF

J: TRBJ1-2
D: .
V: TRBV2
size: once
DNA: TGTGCCAGCAGTCAAAGCGGAGGAGTTCTCGGCTACACCTTC
CDR3: CASSQSGGVLGYTF

J: TRBJ2-7
D: .
V: TRBV14
size: .
DNA: TGTGCCAGCTTAGGAGGAGACCCCGCGGACGAGCAGTACTTC
CDR3: CASLGGDPADEQYF

J: TRBJ2-7
D: TRBD1
V: TRBV4-1
size: .
DNA: TGCGCCAGCAGCCCTCTACAGGGGGCCTCCTACGAGCAGTACTTC
CDR3: CASSPLQGASYEQYF

J: TRBJ2-5
D: TRBD2
V: TRBV28
size: .
DNA: TGTGCCAGCAGTCGCCGGCCCGGGGGAGGGTCGGGGCAAGAGACCCAGTACTTC
CDR3: CASSRRPGGGSGQETQYF

J: TRBJ2-3
D: .
V: TRBV3-1/TRBV3-2
size: .
DNA: TGTGCCAGCAGCCAAGAGGACAACACAGATACGCAGTATTTT
CDR3: CASSQEDNTDTQYF

J: TRBJ2-5
D: .
V: TRBV28
size: .
DNA: TGTGCCAGCAGCCCGTCAGGTTTTCAAGAGACCCAGTACTTC
CDR3: CASSPSGFQETQYF

J: TRBJ1-1
D: .
V: TRBV5-1
size: .
DNA: TGCGCCAGCAGCTTGCTACAGGACACTGAAGCTTTCTTT
CDR3: CASSLLQDTEAFF

J: TRBJ1-4
D: TRBD1
V: TRBV19
size: .
DNA: TGTGCCAGTAGTATTATACAGGGGGCAACTAATGAAAAACTGTTTTTT
CDR3: CASSIIQGATNEKLFF